The present T cell receptor (beta chain) was sequenced within a study of blood T cell repertoires in COVID-19. No more than 2 weeks before study entry, exposed participants had met a case of COVID-19. Original analysis: Reference gene primer amplification yielded estimated nucleated cell counts. Method: immunoSEQ multiplex PCR; TCRdb's copy keeps in-frame clones and lacks some. V and J calls and clone size are as listed in that table; D and trimming were resolved from the DNA. The sample yields about 260,000 clones, just under 90% seen once. The length of the CDR3 is 15 residues. Germline assignment: CDR1 ENHRY and CDR2 SYGVKD. The V segment lost 5 bases and the J segment 6 bases; nucleotides outside the gene matches: 7.

This receptor was taken from a man aged 50-59 years who had been exposed to COVID-19. Sequencing was done on a sample of PBMCs or T cells enriched from blood (not recorded which). The rearrangement links TRBV10-3 to TRBJ2-1; 10 bases agree with TRBD2. The CDR3 nucleotides are TGTGCCATCAGTACACCGGGACTAGCGAGCAATGAGCAGTTCTTC. It yields the protein CAISTPGLASNEQFF.